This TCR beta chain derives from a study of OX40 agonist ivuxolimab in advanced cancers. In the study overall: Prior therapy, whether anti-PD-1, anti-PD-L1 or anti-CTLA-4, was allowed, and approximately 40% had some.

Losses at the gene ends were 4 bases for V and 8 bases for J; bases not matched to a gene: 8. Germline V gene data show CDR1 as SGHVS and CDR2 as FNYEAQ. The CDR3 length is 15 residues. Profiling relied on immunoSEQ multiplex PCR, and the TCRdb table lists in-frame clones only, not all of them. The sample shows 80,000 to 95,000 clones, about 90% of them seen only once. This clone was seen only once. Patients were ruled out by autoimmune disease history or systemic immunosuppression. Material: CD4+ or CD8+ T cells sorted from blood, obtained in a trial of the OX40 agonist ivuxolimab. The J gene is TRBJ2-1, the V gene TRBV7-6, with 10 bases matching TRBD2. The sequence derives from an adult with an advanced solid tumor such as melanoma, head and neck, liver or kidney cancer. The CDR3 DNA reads TGTGCCAGCAGCTCCTCTAGCGGGAGTTTGGATGAGCAGTTCTTC. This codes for CASSSSSGSLDEQFF.